These 21 T cell receptor beta chains originate from one sample sequenced in a study of chemoradiotherapy in HPV16-positive cancers. The data were produced by immunoSEQ multiplex PCR, yet TCRdb's version contains in-frame clones alone and is incomplete. The top ten clones hold 14% of a sample with around 1,000 clones, around 70% of them seen once. Sequences were derived from tumor tissue, sampled from a patient who underwent chemoradiotherapy. The receptors here all came from a human donor with HPV-associated anogenital cancer.

The V gene is TRBV6-1, the J gene TRBJ1-5, with TRBD1 matching 7 bases. This CDR3 has 14 residues. Looked up from germline, CDR1 is MNHNS and CDR2 is SASEGT. V trimming: 4 bases; J trimming: 1 base; junction bases outside the gene matches: 1. In DNA, the CDR3 is TGTGCCAGCAGTGCAGGGGGGAGCAATCAGCCCCAGCATTTT. Protein product: CASSAGGSNQPQHF.

This chain connects TRBV5-6 to TRBJ1-1; D ambiguous. CDR1 and CDR2 (germline): SGHDT, YYEEEE. V was trimmed by 4 bases and J by 0 bases, leaving 13 bases between them. This CDR3 comprises 15 residues. The DNA of the CDR3 is TGTGCCAGCAGCCAATGGGGATTTATGAACACTGAAGCTTTCTTT. This codes for CASSQWGFMNTEAFF.

This chain uses TRBV12-5 with TRBJ2-7; D unclear. The CDR3 consists of 12 residues. V was clipped by 3 bases and J by 7 bases, with 10 bases between them. The V gene's germline CDR1 is LGHNT and CDR2 FRNRAP. The CDR3 DNA is TGTGCTAGTGGTTTACGGGTCCGAGAGCAGTACTTC. It is translated as CASGLRVREQYF. The whole variable domain, remainder taken from reference TRBV12-5 and TRBJ2-7, is DARVTQTPRHKVTEMGQEVTMRCQPILGHNTVFWYRQTMMQGLELLAYFRNRAPLDDSGMPKDRFSAEMPDATLATLKIQPSEPRDSAVYFCASGLRVREQYFGPGTRLTVT.

The chain couples TRBV6-6 to TRBJ1-1; unclear D gene. Germline V gene sequence: CDR1 MNHNY, CDR2 SVGAGI (reference sequence). The ends were cut back, 9 bases at V and 2 bases at J, with 7 bases in the middle. The CDR3 has 11 amino acids. CDR3 nucleotides: TGTGCCAGTGCCCTAAACACTGAAGCTTTCTTT. This sequence encodes CASALNTEAFF.

The V gene is TRBV5-4, the J gene TRBJ2-7; TRBD2 might be the D (7 bases). V was shortened by 0 bases and J by 6 bases, with 16 bases between the two germline ends. There are 15 residues in the CDR3. The germline gives CDR1 SGHNT, CDR2 YYREEE (reference sequence). CDR3 region: CASSLGGGAGSEQYF. The CDR3 DNA reads TGTGCCAGCAGCTTGGGAGGGGGGGCCGGGTCCGAGCAGTACTTC.

Points on this clone: Given the absence of the conserved phenylalanine or tryptophan at the CDR3 end, a read error is likely. The V and J genes are TRBV20-1 and TRBJ1-2, with no clear D. CDR3 length equals 10 residues. In germline, CDR1 is DFQATT, CDR2 SNEGSKA (reference sequence). The ends were cut back, 3 bases at V and 4 bases at J, with 3 bases in the middle. The CDR3 DNA reads TGCAGTGCTAGCCTCTATGGCTACACCCTC. Protein product: CSASLYGYTL.

J is TRBJ2-7 and V is TRBV7-9, with 10 bases lining up with TRBD1. In germline, CDR1 is SEHNR, CDR2 FQNEAQ (reference sequence). Trimming took 4 bases from V and 3 from J; bases not matched to a gene: 3. The CDR3 covers 14 residues. The CDR3 sequence: CASSSGQGIYEQYF. The CDR3 coding sequence is TGTGCCAGCAGCTCGGGACAGGGGATCTACGAGCAGTACTTC.

V usage is TRBV7-3 and J usage is TRBJ2-1; 12 bases match TRBD2. The CDR3 covers 15 residues. The V and J ends lost 3 bases and 8 bases, in that order; junction bases with no gene match: 5. In germline, CDR1 is SGHTA, CDR2 FQGTGA. CDR3: CASSLGLAGGDEQFF. CDR3 DNA sequence: TGTGCCAGCAGCTTGGGGCTAGCGGGGGGGGATGAGCAGTTCTTC.

The chain uses TRBV2 and TRBJ1-6; 8 bases are shared with TRBD1. Germline CDR1 is SNHLY and CDR2 is FYNNEI. The ends lost 4 bases at V and 10 bases at J; junction bases unmatched: 9. The CDR3 spans 15 residues. For the CDR3, the DNA is TGTGCCAGCAGTGGTACCGGGACAGGACGGTCACCCCTCCACTTT. Protein sequence: CASSGTGTGRSPLHF.

The chain links TRBV6-4 to TRBJ1-5; D is uncertain. CDR3 length equals 12 residues. Looked up from germline, CDR1 is MRHNA and CDR2 is SNTAGT. The V and J ends lost 5 bases and 11 bases respectively, with 13 bases between them. CDR3 DNA sequence: TGTGCCAGCAGTTATAAAAGGGTGTCCCAGCATTTT. It encodes CASSYKRVSQHF.

This rearrangement joins TRBV5-1 to TRBJ1-6, with D possibly matching TRBD1 (6 bases). The CDR3 length is 15 residues. V shed 4 bases and J shed 10 bases, with 18 bases lying between them. In germline, CDR1 is SGHRS, CDR2 YFSETQ. DNA for the CDR3: TGCGCCAGCAGCACTAAAACAGGGACCGGGTCACCCCTCCACTTT. It encodes CASSTKTGTGSPLHF.

The chain is built from TRBV11-2 and TRBJ1-1; D gene unclear. The CDR3 runs to 11 residues. Trimming took off 2 bases at V and 11 bases at J, with 9 bases between the two ends. Per the germline V gene, CDR1 is SGHAT and CDR2 is FQNNGV. The CDR3 nucleotides are TGTGCCAGCAGCTTATCAATGTGGGCTTTCTTT. Translated: CASSLSMWAFF.

The chain has TRBV28 and TRBJ2-5; D call uncertain. With 4 bases removed from V and 5 bases from J, the gap between germline ends came to 8 bases. In germline, CDR1 is MDHEN, CDR2 SYDVKM. This CDR3 is 12 amino acids long. CDR3 residues: CASSSSMETQYF. The CDR3 nucleotides read TGTGCCAGCAGTTCCTCAATGGAGACCCAGTACTTC.

This rearrangement joins TRBV14 to TRBJ1-6; 8 nucleotides agree with TRBD1. The CDR3 length is 13 residues. V dropped 5 bases and J dropped 9; count of bases not matched to a gene: 3. Germline assignment: CDR1 SGHDN and CDR2 FVKESK. CDR3 nucleotide sequence: TGTGCCAGCAGCGGACAGGGAGGTTCACCCCTCCACTTT. This sequence encodes CASSGQGGSPLHF.

The chain is built from TRBV27 and TRBJ1-6; no clear D. The CDR3 is 12 amino acids. Germline CDR1 reads MNHEY; CDR2 reads SMNVEV (reference sequence). The germline V and J ends were trimmed by 3 bases and 5 bases, with 2 bases remaining between them. The CDR3 coding sequence is TGTGCCAGCAGTTTCAATAATTCACCCCTCCACTTT. This encodes CASSFNNSPLHF.

The chain is built from TRBV12-5 and TRBJ2-7, with no clear D. Germline V gene lookup returns CDR1 LGHNT and CDR2 FRNRAP. V lost 7 bases and J 1 base, leaving 14 bases between the germline ends. This CDR3 is built from 14 residues. CDR3 in amino acids: CASDPYGPSYEQYF. The CDR3 nucleotides are TGTGCTAGTGACCCTTACGGGCCTTCCTACGAGCAGTACTTC.

The chain uses TRBV5-6 and TRBJ2-1; maybe TRBD1 (6 bases). Trimming pared 2 bases from V and 4 bases from J, leaving 13 bases between. There are 15 residues in the CDR3. Germline V gene lookup returns CDR1 SGHDT and CDR2 YYEEEE. The CDR3 DNA is TGTGCCAGCAGCTTATTACAGGGACCGTACAATGAGCAGTTCTTC. Its translation: CASSLLQGPYNEQFF.

In its sample, this clone ranks as large (0.1 to 1%). This chain connects TRBV5-1 to TRBJ1-1, with TRBD1 matching over 8 bases. CDR3 size: 13 residues. The trim removed 4 bases at V and 5 bases at J, leaving 4 bases unmatched. Germline loops: CDR1 SGHRS, CDR2 YFSETQ. Written as DNA, the CDR3 is TGCGCCAGCAGCCCTGGGACAGGTACTGAAGCTTTCTTT. This translates into CASSPGTGTEAFF.

This clone was picked up a small number of times. The V gene is TRBV7-2, the J gene TRBJ2-5; D gene ambiguous. This CDR3 contains 17 residues. Germline CDR1 reads SGHTA; CDR2 reads FQGNSA. V was shortened by 2 bases and J by 4 bases, with 20 bases between the two germline ends. CDR3 coding DNA: TGTGCCAGCAGCTTAATGTCGGCGCCTAGGAGTCCAGAGACCCAGTACTTC. The encoded protein is CASSLMSAPRSPETQYF.

This clone has only a few counts. V usage is TRBV5-4 and J usage is TRBJ2-6; a possible D gene is TRBD2 (7 bases). CDR3 length: 18 residues. The germline CDR1 and CDR2 sequences are SGHNT and YYREEE (reference sequence). V lost 0 bases, J lost 4 bases, and 17 bases lay in between. CDR3 bases: TGTGCCAGCAGCTTGGGGATGGGGGGGCCCACAGGGGCCAACGTCCTGACTTTC. Residues: CASSLGMGGPTGANVLTF.

This chain uses TRBV6-1 with TRBJ1-2, with D hard to call. CDR3 length equals 13 residues. The ends were cut back, 2 bases at V and 4 bases at J, with 8 bases in the middle. Germline V gene data show CDR1 as MNHNS and CDR2 as SASEGT. The CDR3, as DNA: TGTGCCAGCAGTGAACGTCTGCGCTATGGCTACACCTTC. It encodes CASSERLRYGYTF.